One T cell receptor beta chain is described in this entry. What it binds is unknown. Data came from immunoSEQ multiplex PCR; TCRdb stores just in-frame clones and leaves some out. This table has 150,000 or so clones, roughly 90% appearing once. The V gene lost 4 bases and the J gene lost 9 bases, with 10 bases spanning the gap. CDR3 length: 12 amino acids. Looked up from germline, CDR1 is SNHLY and CDR2 is FYNNEI. The sample comes from a study of cytotoxic CD8 clonotypes in ibrutinib-treated CLL. The overall study: The taking of response samples occurred after a median roughly 11 months of treatment, with a range of 6 to 36.

Whole-study results and caveats: Baseline levels of clonality went above those of age-matched healthy donors and moved with circulating CD8+ T-cell counts.

The material was PBMCs, obtained at disease progression, from a patient treated with ibrutinib. The receptor was derived from a human donor with chronic lymphocytic leukemia. The chain combines TRBV2 with TRBJ1-3, with unresolved D. CDR3: CASSVIFGTIYF. For the CDR3, the DNA is TGTGCCAGCAGTGTCATTTTTGGCACCATATATTTT.